The 12 T cell receptor beta chains presented below share a single source sample, sequenced in a study of low-dose radiotherapy and immunotherapy resistance in tumors (dated by TCRdb to 2021 to 2024). According to the study, the label for this sample's time point signals: after trial treatment. This specimen's treatment or condition label, per the study, means: LDRT plus nivolumab, ipilimumab, low-dose cyclophosphamide and aspirin (RACIN trial). The reads were generated on an Illumina HiSeq 2500. TCRs were amplified for 20 to 25 PCR cycles with Phusion, using a constant-region primer paired with the adapter attached to the V primers. TCRdb reprocessing: public reads trimmed at Q25 with fastp, clones called with MiXCR, in-frame beta chains kept. One record per CDR3 amino acid sequence lists the most common genes and DNA. The sample has 40,000 to 65,000 distinct CDR3 sequences on record, around a third of them singletons. The ten biggest clones cover approximately 7.6% of the sample.

The source material was PBMCs, sampled after low-dose radiotherapy plus immunotherapy. The receptors come from a male donor with rectosigmoid adenocarcinoma.

This clonotype was counted at least ten times. This chain links TRBV10-1 with TRBJ1-1; D remains unclear. This CDR3 has 15 amino acids. V lost 3 bases, J lost 1 base, and 12 bases lay in between. Germline V lookup: CDR1 WNHNN, CDR2 SYGVQD (reference sequence). CDR3 sequence (DNA): TGCGCCAGCAGTGACTGCGTAGGGAAGAACACTGAAGCTTTCTTT. Protein sequence: CASSDCVGKNTEAFF.

About this clonotype: The CDR3 end shows no conserved phenylalanine or tryptophan, and so a read error is likely. The limits of the CDR3 on the DNA are not certain, so only TCRdb's listed CDR3 is given. The genes are TRBV6-2 or TRBV6-3 and TRBJ2-7; TRBD2 reflects the table's D call only, with no check against the DNA. The CDR3 spans 8 residues, counting both ends. From germline, CDR1 is MNHEY and CDR2 SVGEGT. The CDR3 sequence: CASSMLAG.

The genes are TRBV10-3 and TRBJ2-5, with D perhaps matching TRBD1 or TRBD2 (5 bases each). V was trimmed by 4 bases and J by 5 bases, leaving 8 bases between them. The CDR3 is 12 amino acids. CDR1 and CDR2 (germline): ENHRY, SYGVKD. The CDR3 DNA reads TGTGCCATCAGTGGGGGGTCTGAGACCCAGTACTTC. Protein: CAISGGSETQYF.

In this sample, this clonotype turned up many times. This chain joins TRBV6-2 or TRBV6-3 and TRBJ2-5, with 8 bases matching TRBD2. Germline CDR1 reads MNHEY; CDR2 reads SVGEGT. The ends lost 6 bases at V and 3 bases at J; junction bases unmatched: 6. This CDR3 region has 14 residues. Written as DNA, the CDR3 is TGTGCCAGCAGGCCAGCGGGAGTGGAAGAGACCCAGTACTTC. Amino acid sequence: CASRPAGVEETQYF.

In regard to this clonotype: The junction does not match germline at one end; this may be a read error. The chain uses TRBV23-1 and TRBJ2-3; a weak D match, TRBD1 (6 bases). TRBV23-1 is classed as an ORF, of uncertain function. The CDR3 has 16 residues. The CDR3 protein is CASSLNSGVRADTQYF. DNA for the CDR3: TGTGCCAGCAGCTTGAACTCAGGGGTGCGAGCGGATACGCAGTATTTT.

The J gene is TRBJ2-7, the V gene TRBV7-4; 7 positions match TRBD1. V lost 5 bases to trimming and J lost 2 bases; unmatched junction nucleotides: 12. Germline-derived CDR1 and CDR2 are SGHVT and SQSDAQ. CDR3 size: 16 residues. The CDR3 DNA reads as TGTGCCAGCAGCCCCGAGGCCGGGACAGACCCCTACGAGCAGTACTTC. Amino acids: CASSPEAGTDPYEQYF.

The table lists this clonotype with many counts. This chain connects TRBV2 to TRBJ1-6; D is ambiguous. V lost 1 base and J 7 bases, leaving 11 bases between the germline ends. The CDR3 totals 15 residues. CDR1 is SNHLY and CDR2 is FYNNEI in the germline V gene. The CDR3 nucleotides are TGTGCCAGCAGTGAAGAGGGAGTGGGGAATTCACCCCTCCACTTT. It codes for CASSEEGVGNSPLHF.

In this sample, this clonotype turned up many times. V is TRBV7-2 and J is TRBJ1-6; unclear D gene. V lost 2 bases, J lost 5 bases, and 10 bases lay in between. The CDR3 consists of 15 residues. From germline, CDR1 is SGHTA and CDR2 FQGNSA. Here the CDR3 DNA reads TGTGCCAGCAGCTTACGTCCCCTTGATAATTCACCCCTCCACTTT. This encodes CASSLRPLDNSPLHF.

This clonotype was seen many times. This rearrangement joins TRBV6-5 to TRBJ2-1; the D is unclear. Trimming cost V 6 bases and J 6 bases, with 6 bases left between them. The length of the CDR3 is 11 residues. Germline V gene sequence: CDR1 MNHEY, CDR2 SVGAGI. CDR3 sequence reads: CASSHRNEQFF. In DNA form, the CDR3 reads TGTGCCAGCAGCCACCGCAATGAGCAGTTCTTC.

This clonotype was observed at least ten times. The J gene is TRBJ1-5, the V gene TRBV7-9, with D uncertain. CDR1 and CDR2 from the germline V gene are SEHNR and FQNEAQ (reference sequence). This CDR3 region has 14 residues. V gave up 1 base and J gave up 1 base, with 5 bases separating them. For the CDR3, the DNA is TGTGCCAGCAGCTTAGAAGGAAGCAATCAGCCCCAGCATTTT. This encodes CASSLEGSNQPQHF.

This clonotype was seen at least ten times. This rearrangement joins TRBV11-2 to TRBJ2-3, with D maybe TRBD2 (7 bases). Germline loops: CDR1 SGHAT, CDR2 FQNNGV. V lost 0 bases, J lost 3 bases, and 13 bases lay in between. This CDR3 is 16 amino acids long. CDR3 nucleotides: TGTGCCAGCAGCTTAGAGAGGGGGGGAGGAACAGATACGCAGTATTTT. It specifies CASSLERGGGTDTQYF.

To note about this clonotype: With only one base between it and a far larger clone, this is likely a read error. The chain is built from TRBV11-2 and TRBJ2-1; D tentatively reads TRBD1 or TRBD2 (5 bases each). CDR3 length: 12 amino acids. With 5 bases removed from V and 13 bases from J, the gap between germline ends came to 15 bases. Germline V CDR1 and CDR2: SGHAT, FQNNGV. In DNA form, the CDR3 reads TGTGCCAGCAGCCACGCGTCGGGGACCCAGTTCTTC. Its protein product is CASSHASGTQFF.